The 21 T cell receptor beta chains below were found in one sample sequenced in a study of T cell changes during pregnancy in multiple sclerosis. Measured with immunoSEQ multiplex PCR; TCRdb has only the in-frame clones, and not every one. Of about 40,000 clones listed, less than 95% are singletons. Source: peripheral blood, taken in the third trimester of pregnancy. These receptors all come from a female donor with multiple sclerosis, enrolled in a pregnancy study.

The V gene is TRBV6-1, the J gene TRBJ2-2; 10 bases map to TRBD2. This CDR3 contains 15 residues. The V gene end was trimmed by 6 bases and the J gene end by 5 bases; junction bases not matched to a gene: 6. From germline, CDR1 is MNHNS and CDR2 SASEGT. The CDR3 DNA sequence: TGTGCCAGCAGCCTCAGCGGGGGGGGGACCGGGGAGCTGTTTTTT. Translating it yields CASSLSGGGTGELFF.

The chain has TRBV27 and TRBJ1-3, with no clear D. This CDR3 region has 13 residues. V gave up 8 bases and J gave up 0 bases, with 8 bases separating them. Germline loops: CDR1 MNHEY, CDR2 SMNVEV (reference sequence). This chain's CDR3 is CASWQYSGNTIYF. For the CDR3, the DNA is TGTGCCAGCTGGCAGTACTCTGGAAACACCATATATTTT.

V is TRBV5-6 and J is TRBJ1-5, with a weak D call TRBD1 (5 bases). The CDR3 extends over 15 amino acids. The germline V gene encodes CDR1 SGHDT and CDR2 YYEEEE. Trimming cost V 2 bases and J 7 bases, with 16 bases left between them. The DNA of the CDR3 is TGTGCCAGCAGCTTATCGTCAGGGTTCAAACAGCCCCAGCATTTT. Translated, it gives CASSLSSGFKQPQHF.

V is TRBV11-1 and J is TRBJ2-5; D uncertain. The CDR3 covers 14 residues. The germline V and J ends were trimmed by 5 bases and 1 base, with 11 bases remaining between them. Germline CDR1 reads SGHAT; CDR2 reads FQDESV (reference sequence). The CDR3: CASSRAPPQETQYF. The CDR3 DNA is TGTGCCAGCAGCCGAGCCCCGCCCCAAGAGACCCAGTACTTC.

The V and J genes are TRBV29-1 and TRBJ2-1; 7 positions match TRBD2. In germline, CDR1 is SQVTM, CDR2 ANQGSEA. J was trimmed by 7 bases and V by 1 base; bases with no gene match: 10. This CDR3 is built from 15 residues. The CDR3, as DNA: TGCAGCGTTGAAGGTCTTGAGCGGGACCCTAATGAGCAGTTCTTC. Its protein is CSVEGLERDPNEQFF.

CDR3 bases: TGTGCCAGTAGTAAGGGCGGGAAAAGCACAGATACGCAGTATTTT. It yields the protein CASSKGGKSTDTQYF. This sequence joins TRBV19 and TRBJ2-3, with D possibly being TRBD2 (6 bases). The V end was cut by 4 bases, the J end by 0 bases, with 11 bases between. The CDR3 is 15 residues long. The germline CDR1 and CDR2 sequences are LNHDA and SQIVND (reference sequence).

V is TRBV27 and J is TRBJ1-2; tentative D call: TRBD1 (5 bases). V gave up 4 bases and J gave up 6 bases, with 21 bases separating them. CDR3 length: 16 residues. Germline V gives CDR1 MNHEY, CDR2 SMNVEV (reference sequence). The CDR3 DNA sequence: TGTGCCAGCAGTTCTAAAACCGGGCAGGGCGCCCATGGCTACACCTTC. Encoded protein: CASSSKTGQGAHGYTF.

The gene calls are TRBV14 and TRBJ2-1; 10 bases agree with TRBD1. Looked up from germline, CDR1 is SGHDN and CDR2 is FVKESK. With V trimmed by 3 bases and J by 8 bases, 10 bases remained unmatched. This CDR3 has 16 residues. The CDR3 loop is CASSQSETGGTDEQFF. Here the CDR3 DNA reads TGTGCCAGCAGCCAGAGCGAGACAGGGGGCACGGATGAGCAGTTCTTC.

This sequence joins TRBV29-1 and TRBJ2-7; D is perhaps TRBD1 (6 bases). The length of the CDR3 is 14 residues. Trimming took off 5 bases at V and 2 bases at J, with 16 bases between the two ends. Germline lookup yields CDR1 SQVTM and CDR2 ANQGSEA. DNA for the CDR3: TGCAGCGTTCAAGGAGTGGCAGGGGCCTACGAGCAGTACTTC. As protein: CSVQGVAGAYEQYF.

This chain connects TRBV11-1 to TRBJ2-3, with 13 nucleotides matching TRBD2. This CDR3 comprises 17 residues. Germline V gives CDR1 SGHAT, CDR2 FQDESV (reference sequence). Losses at the gene ends were 5 bases for V and 11 bases for J; bases not matched to a gene: 16. CDR3 coding DNA: TGTGCCAGCAGCGGCCCCCGACTAGCGGGGGGTTCTGAGGGGCAGTATTTT. Translating it yields CASSGPRLAGGSEGQYF. The full variable domain, completed using reference TRBV11-1 and TRBJ2-3, is EAEVAQSPRYKITEKSQAVAFWCDPISGHATLYWYRQILGQGPELLVQFQDESVVDDSQLPKDRFSAERLKGVDSTLKIQPAELGDSAMYLCASSGPRLAGGSEGQYFGPGTRLTVL.

This sequence joins TRBV2 and TRBJ2-2; 11 bases fit TRBD1. Germline lookup yields CDR1 SNHLY and CDR2 FYNNEI. Trimming cost V 6 bases and J 5 bases; bases outside gene matches: 5. The CDR3 sequence is 15 residues long. The CDR3 DNA reads as TGTGCCAGCAGAGGACAGGGGGCGGGTACCGGGGAGCTGTTTTTT. This encodes CASRGQGAGTGELFF.

The V gene is TRBV10-3, the J gene TRBJ1-5; TRBD1 aligns across 8 bases. The CDR3 totals 14 residues. Germline loops: CDR1 ENHRY, CDR2 SYGVKD. V lost 6 bases to trimming and J lost 7 bases; unmatched junction nucleotides: 8. The CDR3, as DNA: TGTGCCATCAGCCCTGGACAGGGACGCCAGCCCCAGCATTTT. Its translation is CAISPGQGRQPQHF.

The chain links TRBV9 to TRBJ2-3; TRBD2 matches 9 bases. Germline V CDR1 and CDR2: SGDLS, YYNGEE. The CDR3 loop spans 17 amino acids. The J segment lost 2 bases and the V segment lost 0 bases, leaving 7 bases of the junction unmatched. As DNA, the CDR3 is TGTGCCAGCAGCGTAGTAGGGCTAGCGGGGTACACAGATACGCAGTATTTT. Protein sequence: CASSVVGLAGYTDTQYF.

The chain links TRBV5-1 to TRBJ2-5; 13 bases line up with TRBD2. The CDR3 contains 18 residues. J gave up 5 bases and V 0 bases, and 10 bases lay outside the gene matches. The germline gives CDR1 SGHRS, CDR2 YFSETQ. CDR3 in amino acids: CASSLAQLAGGPFETQYF. DNA for the CDR3: TGCGCCAGCAGCTTGGCTCAACTAGCGGGGGGGCCGTTTGAGACCCAGTACTTC.

The J gene is TRBJ2-3, the V gene TRBV5-8, with 13 nucleotides matching TRBD2. Germline-derived CDR1 and CDR2 are SGHTS and YDEGEE. V was clipped by 3 bases and J by 3 bases; unmatched bases: 1. The CDR3 totals 15 residues. The chain's CDR3 is CASSSGLAGTDTQYF. The CDR3 DNA is TGTGCCAGCAGCTCGGGACTAGCGGGGACAGATACGCAGTATTTT.

V gene TRBV14 combines with J gene TRBJ2-1, with a tentative D call TRBD1 (5 bases). The CDR3 covers 14 residues. The ends were cut back, 1 base at V and 9 bases at J, with 13 bases in the middle. Germline CDR1 reads SGHDN; CDR2 reads FVKESK. The CDR3: CASSQGGPWGEQFF. DNA of the CDR3: TGTGCCAGCAGCCAAGGGGGCCCCTGGGGTGAGCAGTTCTTC.

This clone was seen only a few times. This chain links TRBV5-4 with TRBJ2-7, with TRBD2 matching 7 bases. This CDR3 spans 16 amino acids. Germline assignment: CDR1 SGHNT and CDR2 YYREEE (reference sequence). Trimming removed 4 bases from V and 0 bases from J; junction bases left unmatched: 10. This CDR3 is CASSVGSGFSSYEQYF. CDR3 DNA sequence: TGTGCCAGCAGCGTCGGTAGCGGGTTCAGCTCCTACGAGCAGTACTTC.

This sequence joins TRBV27 and TRBJ2-7; TRBD2 is a possible D gene (5 bases). The CDR3 is 19 residues long. V was trimmed by 4 bases and J by 2 bases, leaving 27 bases between them. Germline CDR1 MNHEY, CDR2 SMNVEV (reference sequence). CDR3: CASSSIGLVGGSGAYEQYF. The CDR3, as DNA: TGTGCCAGCAGTTCCATTGGATTGGTCGGTGGAAGCGGAGCCTACGAGCAGTACTTC.

This rearrangement joins TRBV19 to TRBJ2-1; D is possibly TRBD1 (6 bases). V shed 5 bases and J shed 8 bases, with 19 bases lying between them. Germline-derived CDR1 and CDR2 are LNHDA and SQIVND (reference sequence). This CDR3 comprises 15 residues. CDR3 sequence (DNA): TGTGCCAGTAGTTTAGCCTTACAGGGTATACATGAGCAGTTCTTC. Protein: CASSLALQGIHEQFF.

The chain combines TRBV7-8 with TRBJ1-1; TRBD1 is a possible D gene (5 bases). Germline V gives CDR1 SGHVS, CDR2 FQNEAQ. CDR3 length equals 13 residues. The V end was cut by 8 bases, the J end by 1 base, with 11 bases between. The CDR3 DNA reads as TGTGCCAGCGGCGGGACGGCGAACACTGAAGCTTTCTTT. It yields the protein CASGGTANTEAFF.

J is TRBJ2-7 and V is TRBV7-9, with 9 bases that match TRBD1. The germline V gene encodes CDR1 SEHNR and CDR2 FQNEAQ (reference sequence). Unmatched junction bases numbered 5, after V lost 0 bases and J lost 2 bases. The CDR3 is 16 residues long. The CDR3 sequence is CASSLAPGQGTYEQYF. The CDR3 DNA sequence: TGTGCCAGCAGCTTAGCTCCGGGACAGGGTACCTACGAGCAGTACTTC.